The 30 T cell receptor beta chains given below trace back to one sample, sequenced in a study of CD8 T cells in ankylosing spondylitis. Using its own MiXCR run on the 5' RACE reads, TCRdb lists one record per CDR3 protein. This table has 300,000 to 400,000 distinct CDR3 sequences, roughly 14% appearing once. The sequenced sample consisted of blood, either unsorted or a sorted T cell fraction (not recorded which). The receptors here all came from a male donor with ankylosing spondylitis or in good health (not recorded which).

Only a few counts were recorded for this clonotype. The CDR3 DNA reads as TGCGCCAGCAGCTTGACAGGGGGCGCGTCTGAAGCTTTCTTT. Translating gives CASSLTGGASEAFF. The rearrangement uses TRBV5-1 and TRBJ1-1, with TRBD1 matching 9 bases. Unmatched junction bases numbered 4, after V lost 1 base and J lost 6 bases. The CDR3 contains 14 residues. The germline V gene encodes CDR1 SGHRS and CDR2 YFSETQ.

The CDR3 nucleotides are TGTGCCAGCAGACCCGAGACAGGGGGGACCTACAATGAGCAGTTCTTC. Amino acids: CASRPETGGTYNEQFF. This chain links TRBV6-1 with TRBJ2-1, with TRBD1 matching 9 bases. J lost 2 bases, V lost 6 bases, and 8 bases had no gene match. Germline lookup yields CDR1 MNHNS and CDR2 SASEGT. CDR3 size: 16 residues.

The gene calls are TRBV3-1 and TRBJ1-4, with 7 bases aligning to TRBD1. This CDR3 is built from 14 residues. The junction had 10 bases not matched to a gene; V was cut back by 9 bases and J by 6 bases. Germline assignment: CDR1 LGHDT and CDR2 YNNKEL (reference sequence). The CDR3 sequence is CASSNRGGDEKLFF. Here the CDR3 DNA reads TGTGCCAGTTCGAACAGGGGCGGGGATGAAAAACTGTTTTTT.

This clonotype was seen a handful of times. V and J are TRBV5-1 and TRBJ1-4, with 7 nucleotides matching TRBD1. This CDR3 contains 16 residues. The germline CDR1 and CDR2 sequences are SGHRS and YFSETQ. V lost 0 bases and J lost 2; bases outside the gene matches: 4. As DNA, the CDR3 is TGCGCCAGCAGCTTGGCCGTAGGGGGCACTAATGAAAAACTGTTTTTT. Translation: CASSLAVGGTNEKLFF.

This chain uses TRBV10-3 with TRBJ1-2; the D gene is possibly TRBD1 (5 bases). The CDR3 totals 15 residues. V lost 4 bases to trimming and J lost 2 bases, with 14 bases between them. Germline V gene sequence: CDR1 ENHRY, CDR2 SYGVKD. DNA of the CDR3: TGTGCCATCAGTGCGGAGCGAGCAGGGAACTATGGCTACACCTTC. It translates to CAISAERAGNYGYTF.

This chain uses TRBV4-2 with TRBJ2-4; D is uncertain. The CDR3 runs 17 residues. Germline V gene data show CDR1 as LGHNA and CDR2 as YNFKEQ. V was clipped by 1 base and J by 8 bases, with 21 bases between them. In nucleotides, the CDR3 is TGTGCCAGCAGCCAAGGACCCGACCTTGCTCCCCTGGACATTCAGTACTTC. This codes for CASSQGPDLAPLDIQYF.

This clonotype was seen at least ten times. CDR3 loop: CASSSRYEQYF. The CDR3 DNA sequence: TGTGCCAGCAGTTCCCGCTACGAGCAGTACTTC. The chain is built from TRBV12-3 or TRBV12-4 and TRBJ2-7; D remains ambiguous. CDR3 length: 11 residues. Between the trimmed V and J ends, which lost 4 bases and 3 bases, there was a span of 4 bases.

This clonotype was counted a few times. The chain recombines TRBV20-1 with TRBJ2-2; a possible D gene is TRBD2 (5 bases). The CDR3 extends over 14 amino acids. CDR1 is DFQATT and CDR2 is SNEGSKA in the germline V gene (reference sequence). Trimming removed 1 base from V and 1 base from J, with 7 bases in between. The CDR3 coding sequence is TGCAGTGCTAGAGGTGGAGGGAACACCGGGGAGCTGTTTTTT. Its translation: CSARGGGNTGELFF.

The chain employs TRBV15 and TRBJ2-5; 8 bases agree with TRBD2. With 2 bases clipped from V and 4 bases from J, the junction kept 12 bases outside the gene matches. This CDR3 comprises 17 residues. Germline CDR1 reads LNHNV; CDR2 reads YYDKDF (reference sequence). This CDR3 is CATSRWGSSGMVETQYF. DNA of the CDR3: TGTGCCACCAGCAGATGGGGGAGTAGCGGGATGGTAGAGACCCAGTACTTC.

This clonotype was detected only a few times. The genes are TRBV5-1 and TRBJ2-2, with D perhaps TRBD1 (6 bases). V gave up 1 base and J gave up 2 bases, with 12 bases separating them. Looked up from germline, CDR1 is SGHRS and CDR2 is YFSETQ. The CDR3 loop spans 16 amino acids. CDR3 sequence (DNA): TGCGCCAGCAGCTTGAAACGGACAGATAACACCGGGGAGCTGTTTTTT. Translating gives CASSLKRTDNTGELFF.

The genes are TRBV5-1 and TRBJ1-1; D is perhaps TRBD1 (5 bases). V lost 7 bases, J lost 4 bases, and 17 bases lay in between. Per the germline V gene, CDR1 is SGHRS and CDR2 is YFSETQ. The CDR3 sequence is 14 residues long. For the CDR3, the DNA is TGCGCCAGCGCCCCGGGGACGGCGACCACTGAAGCTTTCTTT. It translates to CASAPGTATTEAFF.

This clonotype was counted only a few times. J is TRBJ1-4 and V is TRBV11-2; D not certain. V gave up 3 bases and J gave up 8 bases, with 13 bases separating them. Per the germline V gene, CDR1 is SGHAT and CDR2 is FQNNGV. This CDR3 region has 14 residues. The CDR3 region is CASSFGIVGEKLFF. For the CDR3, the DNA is TGTGCCAGCAGCTTCGGGATCGTAGGGGAAAAACTGTTTTTT.

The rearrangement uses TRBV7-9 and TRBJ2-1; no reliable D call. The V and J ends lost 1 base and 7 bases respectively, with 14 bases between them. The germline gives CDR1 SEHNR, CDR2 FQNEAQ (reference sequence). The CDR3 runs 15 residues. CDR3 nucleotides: TGTGCCAGCAGCTTAGAAGGTCTAGTCAGGAATGAGCAGTTCTTC. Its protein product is CASSLEGLVRNEQFF.

The CDR3 here is CAIGRNTEAFF. DNA of the CDR3: TGTGCCATCGGGCGGAACACTGAAGCTTTCTTT. This sequence joins TRBV10-3 and TRBJ1-1; D is unresolved. CDR1 and CDR2 (germline): ENHRY, SYGVKD. Trimming pared 8 bases from V and 1 base from J, leaving 5 bases between. The CDR3 contains 11 residues.

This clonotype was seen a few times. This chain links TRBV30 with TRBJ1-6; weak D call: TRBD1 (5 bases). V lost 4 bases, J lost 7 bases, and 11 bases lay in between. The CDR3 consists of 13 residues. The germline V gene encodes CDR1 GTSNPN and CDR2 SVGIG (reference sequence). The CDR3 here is CAWMGQENSPLHF. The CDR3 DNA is TGTGCCTGGATGGGGCAGGAAAATTCACCCCTCCACTTT.

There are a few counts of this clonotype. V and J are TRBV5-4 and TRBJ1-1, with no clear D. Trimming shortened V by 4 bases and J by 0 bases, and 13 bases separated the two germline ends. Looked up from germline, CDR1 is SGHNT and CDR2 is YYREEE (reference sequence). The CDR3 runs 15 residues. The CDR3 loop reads CASSIPSTVNTEAFF. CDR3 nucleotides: TGTGCCAGCAGCATCCCTTCTACAGTGAACACTGAAGCTTTCTTT.

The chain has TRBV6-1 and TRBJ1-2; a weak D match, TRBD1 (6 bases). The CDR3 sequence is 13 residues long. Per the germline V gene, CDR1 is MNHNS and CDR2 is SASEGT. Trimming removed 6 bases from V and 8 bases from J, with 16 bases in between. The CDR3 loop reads CASSPDRRRGYTF. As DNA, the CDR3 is TGTGCCAGCAGCCCTGACAGGAGAAGGGGCTACACCTTC.

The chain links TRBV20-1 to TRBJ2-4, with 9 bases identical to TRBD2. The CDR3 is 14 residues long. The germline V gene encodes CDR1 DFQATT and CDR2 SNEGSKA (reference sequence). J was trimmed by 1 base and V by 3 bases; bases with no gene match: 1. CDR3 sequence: CSASLAGAKNIQYF. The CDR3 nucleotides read TGCAGTGCTAGCCTAGCGGGGGCCAAAAACATTCAGTACTTC.

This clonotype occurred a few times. This CDR3 is CASNRGVGNQPQHF. The CDR3 nucleotides read TGTGCCAGCAACCGGGGGGTGGGTAATCAGCCCCAGCATTTT. The chain uses TRBV12-3 or TRBV12-4 and TRBJ1-5, with TRBD1 as a possible D gene (5 bases). The CDR3 consists of 14 residues. The V end was cut by 7 bases, the J end by 4 bases, with 14 bases between.

CDR3 DNA sequence: TGTGCCAGCAGCCCGCACGGAAACACCATATATTTT. Translating gives CASSPHGNTIYF. The chain is built from TRBV3-1 and TRBJ1-3, with D unresolved. In germline, CDR1 is LGHDT, CDR2 YNNKEL (reference sequence). The CDR3 contains 12 residues. Trimming stripped 4 bases from V and 4 bases from J, with 5 bases between. The complete variable domain, with remaining parts taken from reference TRBV3-1 and TRBJ1-3, reads DTAVSQTPKYLVTQMGNDKSIKCEQNLGHDTMYWYKQDSKKFLKIMFSYNNKELIINETVPNRFSPKSPDKAHLNLHINSLELGDSAVYFCASSPHGNTIYFGEGSWLTVV.

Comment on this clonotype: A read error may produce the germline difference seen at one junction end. CDR3 sequence: CASRGDGYEQNF. The CDR3 region has the DNA TGTGCCAGCAGGGGGGACGGCTACGAGCAGAACTTC. This chain uses TRBV12-3 or TRBV12-4 with TRBJ2-7; D is tentatively TRBD1 or TRBD2 (5 bases each). This CDR3 has 12 amino acids.

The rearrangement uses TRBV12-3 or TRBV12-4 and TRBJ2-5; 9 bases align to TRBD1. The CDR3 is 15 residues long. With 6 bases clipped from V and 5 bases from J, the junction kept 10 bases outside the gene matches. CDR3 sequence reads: CASSTRTGVFETQYF. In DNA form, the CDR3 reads TGTGCCAGCAGCACGCGGACAGGGGTCTTCGAGACCCAGTACTTC.

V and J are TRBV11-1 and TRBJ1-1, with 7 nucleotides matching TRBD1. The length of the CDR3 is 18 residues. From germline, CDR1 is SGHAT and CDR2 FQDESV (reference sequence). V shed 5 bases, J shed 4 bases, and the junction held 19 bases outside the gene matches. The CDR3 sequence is CASSPLGGSDRRSTEAFF. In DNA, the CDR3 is TGTGCCAGCAGCCCCCTCGGCGGTTCGGACAGGAGGAGCACTGAAGCTTTCTTT.

CDR3: CASRPGDLKNTGELFF. The CDR3 DNA reads as TGTGCCAGCAGGCCGGGGGACTTGAAGAACACCGGGGAGCTGTTTTTT. The V gene is TRBV28, the J gene TRBJ2-2, with a possible D match to TRBD2 (6 bases). Germline CDR1 MDHEN, CDR2 SYDVKM. The CDR3 length is 16 residues. V lost 6 bases to trimming and J lost 1 base, with 15 bases between them.

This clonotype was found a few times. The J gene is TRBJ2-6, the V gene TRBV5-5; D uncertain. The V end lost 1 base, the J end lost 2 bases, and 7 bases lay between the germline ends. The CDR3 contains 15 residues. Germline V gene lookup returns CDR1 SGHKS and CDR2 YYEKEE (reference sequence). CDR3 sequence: CASSLSPPGANVLTF. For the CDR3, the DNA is TGTGCCAGCAGCTTGTCCCCCCCTGGGGCCAACGTCCTGACTTTC.

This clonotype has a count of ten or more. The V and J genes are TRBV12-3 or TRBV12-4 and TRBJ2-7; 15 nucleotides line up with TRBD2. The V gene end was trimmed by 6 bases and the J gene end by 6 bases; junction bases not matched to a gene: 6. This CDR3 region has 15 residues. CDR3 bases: TGTGCCAGCAGCATCGGACTAGCGGGAGGGATCGAGCAGTACTTC. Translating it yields CASSIGLAGGIEQYF.

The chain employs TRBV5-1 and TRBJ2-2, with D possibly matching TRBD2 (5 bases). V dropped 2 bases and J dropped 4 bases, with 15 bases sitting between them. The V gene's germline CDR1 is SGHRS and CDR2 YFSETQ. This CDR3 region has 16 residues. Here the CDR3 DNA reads TGCGCCAGCAGCTTTCAAGCGACCCGGGGCACCGGGGAGCTGTTTTTT. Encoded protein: CASSFQATRGTGELFF.

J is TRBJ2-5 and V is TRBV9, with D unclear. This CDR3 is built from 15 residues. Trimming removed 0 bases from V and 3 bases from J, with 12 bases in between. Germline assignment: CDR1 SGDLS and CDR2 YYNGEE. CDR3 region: CASSVASWPEETQYF. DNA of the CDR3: TGTGCCAGCAGCGTAGCTTCTTGGCCAGAAGAGACCCAGTACTTC.

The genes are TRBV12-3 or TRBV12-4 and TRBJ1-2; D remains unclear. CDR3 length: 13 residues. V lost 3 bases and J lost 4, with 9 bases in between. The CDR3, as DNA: TGTGCCAGCAGTTTCAAAGTTTCCTATGGCTACACCTTC. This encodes CASSFKVSYGYTF.

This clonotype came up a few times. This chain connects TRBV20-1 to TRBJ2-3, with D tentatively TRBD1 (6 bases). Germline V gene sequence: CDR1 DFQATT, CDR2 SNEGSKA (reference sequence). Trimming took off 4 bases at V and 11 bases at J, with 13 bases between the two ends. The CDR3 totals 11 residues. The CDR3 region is CSAKQGVGQYF. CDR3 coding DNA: TGCAGTGCTAAACAGGGAGTAGGGCAGTATTTT.